Described below is a single T cell receptor (beta chain) sequence and its context. Its antigen remains unknown. V was trimmed by 0 bases and J by 0 bases, leaving 8 bases between them. Germline-derived CDR1 and CDR2 are SGHAT and FQNNGV. CDR3 length: 15 amino acids. This record belongs to a study of shared clonotypes between healthy human individuals. In the study overall: A donor's plate count was three for CD4 naive and three for CD4 memory; CD8 naive had two and CD8 memory one. Study findings and constraints: Naive subsets generally had larger estimated richness than memory subsets. Owing to a small donor count, the genetic and exposure-history diversity represented was limited.

Method: immunoSEQ multiplex PCR; TCRdb's copy keeps in-frame clones and lacks some. This table has over 2 million clones, about 95% appearing once. Naive CD8 populations comprised CD45RO-negative cells positively selected for CCR7, excluding terminally differentiated effector memory CD45RA+ cells. This sequence was found in a man between 18 and 29 years old in good health. The sequenced sample consisted of naive CD8+ T cells sorted from blood. The chain carries TRBV11-2 and TRBJ1-2; D unclear. The chain's CDR3 is CASSLEAEANYGYTF. The CDR3 DNA reads as TGTGCCAGCAGCTTAGAGGCTGAAGCTAACTATGGCTACACCTTC.